One sample yielded the 13 T cell receptor beta chains listed below, sequenced in a study of T cells in tuberculosis. Sequencing used immunoSEQ multiplex PCR; TCRdb keeps in-frame clones, though not all of them. The table shows more than 30,000 clones, with 90% to 95% occurring only once. Sequences were obtained from PBMCs. These receptors were taken from a donor aged 10-29 years with latent tuberculosis or without tuberculosis infection. Some clones in this sample may be carry-over from other donors' samples.

V usage is TRBV2 and J usage is TRBJ1-3, with 10 bases aligning to TRBD1. The CDR3 extends over 16 amino acids. V trimming: 6 bases; J trimming: 1 base; junction bases outside the gene matches: 6. Germline V gene sequence: CDR1 SNHLY, CDR2 FYNNEI. Written as DNA, the CDR3 is TGTGCCAGCAGCGGGGGGGACAGGGGATCTGGAAACACCATATATTTT. This encodes CASSGGDRGSGNTIYF.

The chain joins TRBV7-2 to TRBJ2-7, with D perhaps matching TRBD1 (5 bases). This CDR3 has 15 residues. V lost 1 base and J 3 bases, leaving 13 bases between the germline ends. Germline assignment: CDR1 SGHTA and CDR2 FQGNSA. The CDR3 here is CASSLVPGASYEQYF. The CDR3 nucleotides are TGTGCCAGCAGCTTAGTGCCTGGGGCAAGCTACGAGCAGTACTTC.

This rearrangement joins TRBV9 to TRBJ1-3; no clear D gene. Germline V gene lookup returns CDR1 SGDLS and CDR2 YYNGEE. The CDR3 is 17 residues long. Trimming removed 4 bases at V and 0 bases at J, with 17 bases between. CDR3 bases: TGTGCCAGCAGCCCGAGGGTTGGCGAATTCTCTGGAAACACCATATATTTT. Translation gives CASSPRVGEFSGNTIYF.

The rearrangement links TRBV11-3 to TRBJ2-1; no reliable D call. Germline V lookup: CDR1 SGHNT, CDR2 YENEEA. Trimming stripped 9 bases from V and 2 bases from J, with 11 bases between. The CDR3 contains 13 residues. The CDR3 reads CASSSDTYNEQFF. The DNA of the CDR3 is TGTGCCAGTTCCTCAGACACCTACAATGAGCAGTTCTTC. Based on the CDR3 plus reference TRBV11-3 and TRBJ2-1, the full variable domain is EAGVVQSPRYKIIEKKQPVAFWCNPISGHNTLYWYLQNLGQGPELLIRYENEEAVDDSQLPKDRFSAERLKGVDSTLKIQPAELGDSAVYLCASSSDTYNEQFFGPGTRLTVL.

This clone was recorded once. The rearrangement joins TRBV4-1 to TRBJ1-2; 8 bases align to TRBD1. Germline CDR1 MGHRA, CDR2 YSYEKL. The V and J ends lost 0 bases and 5 bases, in that order; junction bases with no gene match: 8. This CDR3 spans 16 amino acids. This CDR3 is CASSQDREQGGYGYTF. CDR3 nucleotide sequence: TGCGCCAGCAGCCAAGACCGGGAACAGGGGGGGTATGGCTACACCTTC.

Of note for this clone: Other DNA variants within this sample encode the same CDR3. The rearrangement links TRBV5-1 to TRBJ1-2; D may be TRBD1 (6 bases). With 6 bases removed from V and 4 bases from J, the gap between germline ends came to 25 bases. Germline V gene sequence: CDR1 SGHRS, CDR2 YFSETQ. CDR3 size: 17 residues. The CDR3 nucleotides are TGCGCCAGCAAGTTAACTGGGGGCGCAGTAGCCACCTATGGCTACACCTTC. Translating it yields CASKLTGGAVATYGYTF.

V usage is TRBV4-3 and J usage is TRBJ1-6; TRBD1 matches 8 bases. The CDR3 spans 15 residues. From germline, CDR1 is LGHNA and CDR2 YSLEER. V lost 6 bases and J lost 5; bases outside the gene matches: 6. In DNA, the CDR3 is TGCGCCAGCAGTATTGGACAGGGAGATAATTCACCCCTCCACTTT. Protein sequence: CASSIGQGDNSPLHF.

The CDR3 here is CASSLLQGNTGELFF. CDR3 DNA: TGTGCCAGCAGTTTACTCCAGGGGAACACCGGGGAGCTGTTTTTT. The genes are TRBV2 and TRBJ2-2; D may be TRBD1 (5 bases). Trimming pared 5 bases from V and 1 base from J, leaving 11 bases between. Germline CDR1 and CDR2: SNHLY and FYNNEI. CDR3 length equals 15 residues.

This chain connects TRBV19 to TRBJ1-2; a possible D gene is TRBD1 (5 bases). The V gene lost 5 bases and the J gene lost 0 bases, with 13 bases spanning the gap. Germline-derived CDR1 and CDR2 are LNHDA and SQIVND (reference sequence). The CDR3 extends over 15 amino acids. The CDR3 reads CASSWGRRANYGYTF. CDR3 sequence (DNA): TGTGCCAGTAGTTGGGGCAGACGAGCTAACTATGGCTACACCTTC. The whole variable domain, remainder taken from reference TRBV19 and TRBJ1-2, is DGGITQSPKYLFRKEGQNVTLSCEQNLNHDAMYWYRQDPGQGLRLIYYSQIVNDFQKGDIAEGYSVSREKKESFPLTVTSAQKNPTAFYLCASSWGRRANYGYTFGSGTRLTVV.

The CDR3 DNA reads as TGTGCCAGCAGCGTGGGGACAGGGAACTACGAGCAGTACTTC. Translating it yields CASSVGTGNYEQYF. This chain links TRBV9 with TRBJ2-7; 9 bases are a match to TRBD1. Germline CDR1 and CDR2: SGDLS and YYNGEE. Germline trimming cut 2 bases from V and 3 bases from J; bases unmatched to any gene: 3. The CDR3 sequence is 14 residues long.

The sample holds one count of this clone. The chain recombines TRBV12-5 with TRBJ1-4; no firm D call. The CDR3 is 14 amino acids. V lost 5 bases and J lost 8, with 15 bases in between. CDR1 is LGHNT and CDR2 is FRNRAP in the germline V gene. The CDR3 here is CASGPLEASEKLFF. CDR3 nucleotides: TGTGCTAGTGGTCCCCTCGAGGCGTCAGAAAAACTGTTTTTT.

V and J are TRBV2 and TRBJ2-5; 7 nucleotides line up with TRBD2. The V gene's germline CDR1 is SNHLY and CDR2 FYNNEI. V dropped 7 bases and J dropped 5; count of bases not matched to a gene: 7. This CDR3 is 13 amino acids long. Here the CDR3 DNA reads TGTGCCAGCACAGCCGGGGGGTGGGAGACCCAGTACTTC. Protein product: CASTAGGWETQYF.

This chain links TRBV7-2 with TRBJ1-2, with no clear D. Germline V gene data show CDR1 as SGHTA and CDR2 as FQGNSA. Trimming pared 4 bases from V and 7 bases from J, leaving 13 bases between. The CDR3 loop spans 13 amino acids. CDR3 residues: CASSSDTVGGYTF. DNA of the CDR3: TGTGCCAGCAGCTCAGACACGGTCGGTGGCTACACCTTC.